One sample yielded the 16 T cell receptor beta chains listed below, sequenced in a study of cytomegalovirus exposure and HLA in healthy donors. 13 Jbeta primers and 60 Vbeta primers were used for the PCR. Clones were sequenced by immunoSEQ multiplex PCR, and TCRdb holds only the in-frame ones, with some missing. In the table there are under 40,000 clones, around 76% of which are singletons. The sample consisted of PBMCs. These TCRs come from a woman aged 25 to 45 in good health and CMV-seropositive.

V and J are TRBV6-5 and TRBJ2-5; tentatively, D is TRBD1 (6 bases). The J call may be wrong; the DNA end is better matched by TRBJ2-7. The germline V gene has CDR1 MNHEY and CDR2 SVGAGI. The CDR3 length is 16 residues. This CDR3 reads CASSYGATGSSYEQYF. The CDR3 DNA reads TGTGCCAGCAGTTACGGGGCAACAGGGTCCTCCTACGAGCAGTACTTC.

The CDR3 region is CASSTDRVGPYEQYF. In DNA form, the CDR3 reads TGTGCCAGTAGTACGGACAGGGTAGGCCCCTACGAGCAGTACTTC. The chain carries TRBV19 and TRBJ2-7, with 8 nucleotides matching TRBD1. The CDR3 runs 15 residues. V trimming: 4 bases; J trimming: 2 bases; junction bases outside the gene matches: 7. CDR1 and CDR2 from the germline V gene are LNHDA and SQIVND (reference sequence).

Written as DNA, the CDR3 is TGTGCCAGCAGCCAAGATTACGGGAGCGGCCAAGAGACCCAGTACTTC. This codes for CASSQDYGSGQETQYF. The J gene is TRBJ2-5, the V gene TRBV4-2; possible D gene TRBD2, 6 bases. The CDR3 length is 16 residues. With 0 bases removed from V and 1 base from J, the gap between germline ends came to 12 bases. The germline V gene encodes CDR1 LGHNA and CDR2 YNFKEQ.

The rearrangement uses TRBV7-9 and TRBJ2-5; 8 nucleotides align to TRBD2. J gave up 3 bases and V 5 bases, and 11 bases lay outside the gene matches. This CDR3 is 16 amino acids long. Per the germline V gene, CDR1 is SEHNR and CDR2 is FQNEAQ (reference sequence). The CDR3 nucleotides are TGTGCCAGCAGCCGGGAATACGGCGGGGGGAAAGAGACCCAGTACTTC. Translation gives CASSREYGGGKETQYF.

The chain uses TRBV7-9 and TRBJ2-1; a weak D match, TRBD1 (5 bases). Germline assignment: CDR1 SEHNR and CDR2 FQNEAQ (reference sequence). This CDR3 comprises 15 residues. Trimming stripped 2 bases from V and 6 bases from J, with 14 bases between. CDR3 DNA sequence: TGTGCCAGCAGCTTATCTGGCAGGGTCGTCAATGAGCAGTTCTTC. Translation gives CASSLSGRVVNEQFF.

This clone has just one count. This sequence joins TRBV27 and TRBJ2-7; TRBD2 matches at 7 bases. This CDR3 spans 14 amino acids. Per germline, CDR1 MNHEY and CDR2 SMNVEV (reference sequence). V was pared by 0 bases and J by 4 bases, with 3 bases of the junction left unmatched. Here the CDR3 reads CASSLSIGGYEQYF. The CDR3 nucleotides read TGTGCCAGCAGTTTATCGATCGGGGGGTACGAGCAGTACTTC.

The J gene is TRBJ2-7, the V gene TRBV2; 9 bases match TRBD2. The CDR3 totals 14 residues. Germline trimming cut 7 bases from V and 7 bases from J; bases unmatched to any gene: 11. Germline V gives CDR1 SNHLY, CDR2 FYNNEI. The CDR3: CASTGGGLAREQYF. DNA of the CDR3: TGTGCCAGCACCGGAGGGGGACTAGCCAGGGAGCAGTACTTC.

The chain carries TRBV5-8 and TRBJ1-2, with 10 bases aligning to TRBD1. Trimming removed 0 bases from V and 5 bases from J; junction bases left unmatched: 4. The germline V gene has CDR1 SGHTS and CDR2 YDEGEE. The CDR3 length is 15 residues. The chain's CDR3 is CASSLAGTGVYGYTF. The CDR3 region has the DNA TGTGCCAGCAGCTTGGCCGGGACAGGGGTATATGGCTACACCTTC.

The chain is built from TRBV5-4 and TRBJ2-5, with 8 bases lining up with TRBD2. This CDR3 spans 16 amino acids. The junction had 6 bases not matched to a gene; V was cut back by 0 bases and J by 2 bases. Germline-derived CDR1 and CDR2 are SGHNT and YYREEE (reference sequence). The DNA for the CDR3 is TGTGCCAGCAGCTTGGGACTGGGACTAGGGCAAGAGACCCAGTACTTC. This gives the protein CASSLGLGLGQETQYF.

V is TRBV9 and J is TRBJ1-4; D gene uncertain. With 4 bases removed from V and 7 bases from J, the gap between germline ends came to 17 bases. Germline CDR1 SGDLS, CDR2 YYNGEE. The CDR3 loop spans 15 amino acids. CDR3 nucleotide sequence: TGTGCCAGCAGCCCCCGGGGAGAACGAGGTGAAAAACTGTTTTTT. It encodes CASSPRGERGEKLFF.

This sequence joins TRBV5-6 and TRBJ1-2, with 7 nucleotides matching TRBD1. CDR1 is SGHDT and CDR2 is YYEEEE in the germline V gene. This CDR3 is 14 amino acids long. The V gene end was trimmed by 4 bases and the J gene end by 4 bases; junction bases not matched to a gene: 7. The CDR3, as DNA: TGTGCCAGCAGCCCCCTTAGGGACAGCTATGGCTACACCTTC. It codes for CASSPLRDSYGYTF.

The CDR3 nucleotides are TGTGCCAGCAGCTTAACCAGCGGGGGGCTAAATGAGCAGTTCTTC. Translating gives CASSLTSGGLNEQFF. J is TRBJ2-1 and V is TRBV11-3, with 9 bases lining up with TRBD2. Germline V gene lookup returns CDR1 SGHNT and CDR2 YENEEA. The CDR3 is 15 amino acids. V shed 2 bases, J shed 7 bases, and the junction held 6 bases outside the gene matches. Full variable domain (missing parts from reference TRBV11-3 and TRBJ2-1): EAGVVQSPRYKIIEKKQPVAFWCNPISGHNTLYWYLQNLGQGPELLIRYENEEAVDDSQLPKDRFSAERLKGVDSTLKIQPAELGDSAVYLCASSLTSGGLNEQFFGPGTRLTVL.

The V call is TRBV2, the J call TRBJ2-3; 9 bases are a match to TRBD2. V was clipped by 1 base and J by 2 bases; unmatched bases: 13. The CDR3 covers 19 residues. Germline values: CDR1 SNHLY, CDR2 FYNNEI. The CDR3 region is CASSEVTSGRNKNTDTQYF. The DNA of the CDR3 is TGTGCCAGCAGTGAAGTAACGAGCGGGAGGAACAAAAACACAGATACGCAGTATTTT.

This clone was seen just once. The chain carries TRBV30 and TRBJ2-5; D uncertain. The J call may be wrong; the DNA end is better matched by TRBJ2-7. Per germline, CDR1 GTSNPN and CDR2 SVGIG (reference sequence). The CDR3 has 11 amino acids. This chain's CDR3 is CAWSANYEQYF. The CDR3 bases are TGTGCCTGGAGTGCTAACTACGAGCAGTACTTC.

The chain uses TRBV2 and TRBJ2-7; 7 nucleotides line up with TRBD1. Germline trimming cut 8 bases from V and 4 bases from J; bases unmatched to any gene: 11. This CDR3 is 14 amino acids long. Per the germline V gene, CDR1 is SNHLY and CDR2 is FYNNEI. CDR3 nucleotide sequence: TGTGCCAGCGAGAAGGTGACAGGGCCTTACGAGCAGTACTTC. Protein sequence: CASEKVTGPYEQYF.

The rearrangement links TRBV4-2 to TRBJ2-1, with 15 bases fitting TRBD2. The CDR3 runs 16 residues. Germline CDR1 is LGHNA and CDR2 is YNFKEQ. Germline trimming cut 4 bases from V and 8 bases from J; bases unmatched to any gene: 6. The CDR3 region is CASSLGLAGGQHEQFF. The CDR3 DNA is TGTGCCAGCAGCCTAGGACTAGCGGGGGGGCAGCATGAGCAGTTCTTC.